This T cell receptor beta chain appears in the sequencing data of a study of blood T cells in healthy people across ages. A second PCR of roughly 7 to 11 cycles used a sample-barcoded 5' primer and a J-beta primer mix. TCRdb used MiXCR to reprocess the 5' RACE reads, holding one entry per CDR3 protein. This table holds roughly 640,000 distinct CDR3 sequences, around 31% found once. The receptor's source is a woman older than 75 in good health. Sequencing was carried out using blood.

The CDR3 DNA is TGTGCCATCTCGAAGCGGTTCGGTCAGCCCCAGCATTTT. Its translation: CAISKRFGQPQHF. This chain connects TRBV28 to TRBJ1-5; D is uncertain. Trimming pared 10 bases from V and 6 bases from J, leaving 16 bases between. CDR3 length: 13 amino acids. Germline CDR1 reads MDHEN; CDR2 reads SYDVKM.